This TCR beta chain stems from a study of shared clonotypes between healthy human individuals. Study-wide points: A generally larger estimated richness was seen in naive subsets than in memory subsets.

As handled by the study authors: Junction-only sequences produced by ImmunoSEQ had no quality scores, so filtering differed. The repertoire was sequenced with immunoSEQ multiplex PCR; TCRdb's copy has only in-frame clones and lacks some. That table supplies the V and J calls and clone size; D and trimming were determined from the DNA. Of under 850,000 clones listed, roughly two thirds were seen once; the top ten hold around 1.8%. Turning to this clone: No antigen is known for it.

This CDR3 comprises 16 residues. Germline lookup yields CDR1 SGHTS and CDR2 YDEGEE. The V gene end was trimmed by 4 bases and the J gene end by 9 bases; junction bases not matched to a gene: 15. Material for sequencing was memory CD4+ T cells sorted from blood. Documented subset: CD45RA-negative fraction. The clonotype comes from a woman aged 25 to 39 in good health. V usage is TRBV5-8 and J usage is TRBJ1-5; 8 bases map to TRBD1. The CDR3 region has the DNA TGTGCCAGCAGCCTTCCCGGGACAGGCCTAATCCGGCCCCAGCATTTT. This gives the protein CASSLPGTGLIRPQHF.